The 2 T cell receptor beta chains listed next were all sequenced from one sample in a study of vaccination and CD4 T cells after COVID-19 (dated by TCRdb to between 2020 and 2023). Reading the label with the study, this specimen's treatment or condition is: 10-day PBMC culture with coronavirus spike peptide pools or control peptides (ViraFEST assay). The protocol used for the library was PCR. TCRdb shows the sequencer as Illumina iSeq 100. TCR sequencing of DNA from cultured CD4+ T cells used the Oncomine TCR Beta short-read assay at the Johns Hopkins FTIC core. TCRdb reran the public reads through fastp at Q25 and MiXCR, keeping productive beta chains. CDR3 protein sequences are deduplicated, and each keeps its most common genes and DNA. The sample table lists tens of thousands of distinct CDR3 sequences, under 80% of them with a count of one. Roughly 23% of the sample rests with the top ten. No antigen has been identified for these receptors.

Source: CD4+ T cells from blood, cultured in vitro, taken before SARS-CoV-2 vaccination. The receptor source for this set is a human donor who received a COVID-19 vaccine.

The chain joins TRBV25-1 to TRBJ1-6; weak D call: TRBD1 (6 bases). Germline V gives CDR1 MGHDK, CDR2 SYGVNS. This CDR3 region has 14 residues. Trimming left V 5 bases short and J 8 bases short, with 13 bases between. In DNA, the CDR3 is TGTGCCAGCAGTTCCGGACAGCGAGATTCACCCCTCCACTTT. It encodes CASSSGQRDSPLHF.

The chain couples TRBV27 to TRBJ1-5, with 7 bases lining up with TRBD1. Germline V gene sequence: CDR1 MNHEY, CDR2 SMNVEV (reference sequence). V lost 5 bases and J lost 3; bases outside the gene matches: 19. The CDR3 is 19 residues long. The CDR3 nucleotides read TGTGCCAGCAGTCTTATCTGGGACAGAGAAAAGGGTAACAATCAGCCCCAGCATTTT. It codes for CASSLIWDREKGNNQPQHF.